Listed below are T cell receptor beta chains from one sample, sequenced in a study of post-analysis software for immune sequencing data. From the PCR reads, TCRdb called clonotypes with MiXCR, one entry per CDR3 protein. Found here are roughly 580,000 distinct CDR3 sequences, roughly 46% of them singletons; the top ten hold around 1.7%. The sample taken for sequencing was blood. All receptors come from a girl between 10 and 17 years old with multiple sclerosis. Both conserved end residues are part of each CDR3. Each record gives: J gene, V gene, D gene, CDR3 protein. D genes are given only for firm matches.

>TRBJ1-6|TRBV5-4|NA
CASSTGRRLDNSPLHF
>TRBJ2-3|TRBV11-2|TRBD1
CASSLDRGGVGDTQYF
>TRBJ1-2|TRBV27|TRBD1
CASRELGQGDGYTF
>TRBJ2-5|TRBV5-1|TRBD2
CASSLVISGGEETQYF
>TRBJ1-2|TRBV5-1|NA
CASSPGQNSNYGYTF
>TRBJ1-5|TRBV28|NA
CASKIQGLSNQPQHF
>TRBJ2-3|TRBV29-1|TRBD2
CSVILAGGTDTQYF
>TRBJ2-7|TRBV3-1|TRBD2
CASSHLAGSYEQYF
>TRBJ2-7|TRBV12-3/TRBV12-4|NA
CASSLLGREQYF
>TRBJ2-4|TRBV7-9|TRBD2
CASSAQAGGLAKNIQYF
>TRBJ1-2|TRBV4-1|NA
CASSYQGDYGYTF
>TRBJ1-3|TRBV13|NA
CASSFAGAGNTIYF
>TRBJ2-4|TRBV4-2|TRBD2
CASSQDGTSGRPGPKNIQYF
>TRBJ1-2|TRBV29-1|NA
CSVETSGNRGYTF
>TRBJ1-2|TRBV20-1|NA
CSALPAGSYGYTF
>TRBJ2-4|TRBV10-3|NA
CAIRPAGAKNIQYF
>TRBJ2-7|TRBV20-1|NA
CSAARGRIEQYF
>TRBJ2-1|TRBV27|TRBD2
CASRVGRQSLNEQFF
>TRBJ2-3|TRBV7-2|NA
CASRPQGGTDTQYF
>TRBJ2-5|TRBV5-5|TRBD1
CASSYDRGNQETQYF
>TRBJ2-3|TRBV10-1|NA
CASSMADTQYF
>TRBJ2-3|TRBV24-1|NA
CATSNTGITDTQYF
>TRBJ2-7|TRBV12-3/TRBV12-4|TRBD1
CASSTDRLTYEQYF
>TRBJ1-2|TRBV20-1|TRBD1
CSAIPPWTGRRDENGYTF
>TRBJ2-5|TRBV7-8|NA
CASSGGTPPETQYF
>TRBJ2-2|TRBV6-6|NA
CASSIASTGELFF
>TRBJ2-7|TRBV29-1|TRBD2
CSVEGLADPYEQYF
>TRBJ2-5|TRBV4-1|TRBD1
CASSRGQGHQETQYF
>TRBJ2-3|TRBV2|NA
CASRDGMDTQYF
>TRBJ2-5|TRBV24-1|TRBD1
CTTSDPTGDKETQYF
>TRBJ2-1|TRBV29-1|TRBD1
CNVEDGDRGLYEQFF
>TRBJ2-3|TRBV20-1|NA
CSAALRAPDTQYF
>TRBJ2-4|TRBV6-5|NA
CASSYSIGGSNIRYF
>TRBJ2-5|TRBV25-1|NA
CASSDSGLMIQTQYF
>NA|TRBV20-1|NA
CSARDTEEYYEQYF
>TRBJ2-7|TRBV12-3/TRBV12-4|NA
CASSSTRAAEGYEQYF
>TRBJ2-3|TRBV2|NA
CASSNPPDTQYF